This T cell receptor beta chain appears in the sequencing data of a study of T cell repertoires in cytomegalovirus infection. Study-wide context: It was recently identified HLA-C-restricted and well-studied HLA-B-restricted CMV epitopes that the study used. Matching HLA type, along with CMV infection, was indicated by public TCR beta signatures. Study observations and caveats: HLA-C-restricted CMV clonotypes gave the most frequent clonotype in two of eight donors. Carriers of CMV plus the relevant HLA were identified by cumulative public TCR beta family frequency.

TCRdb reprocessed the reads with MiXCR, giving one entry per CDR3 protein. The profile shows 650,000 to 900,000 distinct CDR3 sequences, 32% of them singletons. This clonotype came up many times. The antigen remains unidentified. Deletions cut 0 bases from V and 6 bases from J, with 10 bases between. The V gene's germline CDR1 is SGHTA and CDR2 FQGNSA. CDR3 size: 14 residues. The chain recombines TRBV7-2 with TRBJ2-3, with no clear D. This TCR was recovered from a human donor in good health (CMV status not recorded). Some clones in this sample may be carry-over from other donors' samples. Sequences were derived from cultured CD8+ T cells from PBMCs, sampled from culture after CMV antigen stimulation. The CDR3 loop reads CASSLAHQDDTQYF. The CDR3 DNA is TGTGCCAGCAGCTTAGCCCACCAGGACGATACGCAGTATTTT.